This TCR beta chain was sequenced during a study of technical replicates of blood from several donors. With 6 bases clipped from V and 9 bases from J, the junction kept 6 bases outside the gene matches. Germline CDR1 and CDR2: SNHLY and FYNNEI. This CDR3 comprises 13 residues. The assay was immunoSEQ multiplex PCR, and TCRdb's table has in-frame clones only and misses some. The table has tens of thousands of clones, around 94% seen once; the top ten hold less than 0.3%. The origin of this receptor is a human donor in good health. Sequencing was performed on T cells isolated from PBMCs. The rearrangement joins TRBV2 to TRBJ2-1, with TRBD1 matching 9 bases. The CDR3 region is CASRGQGYGEQFF. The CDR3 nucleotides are TGTGCCAGCAGGGGACAGGGCTACGGTGAGCAGTTCTTC.